This entry is about one TCR beta chain. The CDR3 has 16 amino acids. V lost 7 bases and J 11 bases, leaving 27 bases between the germline ends. The germline gives CDR1 LNHDA, CDR2 SQIVND (reference sequence). Donors in Cohort 3 who had recovered were those with two negative PCRs, healthcare professional clearance, or resolution of their symptoms. The data stem from a study of blood T cell repertoires in COVID-19. Turning to the study itself: The United States, Italy and Spain provided the acute and convalescent COVID-19 samples.

Clones were sequenced by immunoSEQ multiplex PCR, and TCRdb holds only the in-frame ones, with some missing. The sample has hundreds of thousands of clones; approximately 90% are singletons. The TCR was taken from a woman between 35 and 50 years old who had recovered from COVID-19. The rearrangement uses TRBV19 and TRBJ1-5; D is undetermined. Input material: PBMCs or T cells enriched from blood (not recorded which). CDR3 protein: CASTYSSARVAGSQHF. CDR3 in DNA: TGTGCCAGTACCTATTCGAGCGCTAGAGTCGCTGGGTCCCAGCATTTT.